This T cell receptor beta chain was profiled in a study of cytomegalovirus exposure and HLA in healthy donors. Regarding this clone: The target antigen is unknown.

The junction had 8 bases not matched to a gene; V was cut back by 0 bases and J by 3 bases. CDR3 length: 17 residues. The V gene's germline CDR1 is LGHNT and CDR2 FRNRAP. General study results and limits: Through in vitro validation, three CMV-associated chains were shown to be specific for CMV antigens. The investigators catalogued 150 to 200 TCR beta chains as cytomegalovirus-associated.

Assay used: immunoSEQ multiplex PCR; TCRdb lists only in-frame clones, some missing. The table includes more than 250,000 clones, about nine tenths detected once. This clonotype originated in a woman aged 25-40 years in good health and CMV-seropositive. The sequenced sample consisted of PBMCs. V usage is TRBV12-5 and J usage is TRBJ1-5; 7 bases are a match to TRBD1. The CDR3 spells CASGLVWDGTDNQPQHF. CDR3 DNA sequence: TGTGCTAGTGGTTTGGTATGGGATGGGACAGACAATCAGCCCCAGCATTTT.